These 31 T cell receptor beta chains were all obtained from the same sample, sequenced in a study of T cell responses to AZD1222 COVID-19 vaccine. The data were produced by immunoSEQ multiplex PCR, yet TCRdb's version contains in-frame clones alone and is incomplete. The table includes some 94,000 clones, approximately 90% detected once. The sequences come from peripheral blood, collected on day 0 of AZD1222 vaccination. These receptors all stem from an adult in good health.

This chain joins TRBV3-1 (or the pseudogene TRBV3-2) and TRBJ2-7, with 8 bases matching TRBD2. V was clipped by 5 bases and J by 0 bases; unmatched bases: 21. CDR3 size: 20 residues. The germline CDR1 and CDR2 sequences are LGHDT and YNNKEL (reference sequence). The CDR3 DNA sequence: TGTGCCAGCAGCTCACGCAAAGGGTTTAGCGGGGTCCCGAGCTCCTACGAGCAGTACTTC. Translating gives CASSSRKGFSGVPSSYEQYF.

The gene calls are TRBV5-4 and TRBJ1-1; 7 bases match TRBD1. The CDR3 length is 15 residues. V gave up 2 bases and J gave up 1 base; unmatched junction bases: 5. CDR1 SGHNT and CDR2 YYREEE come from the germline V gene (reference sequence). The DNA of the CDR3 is TGTGCCAGCAGCTTTCCGGGACAGAGGAACACTGAAGCTTTCTTT. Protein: CASSFPGQRNTEAFF.

This chain's CDR3 is CATSSEGNYGYTF. The CDR3 bases are TGTGCCACCAGCAGCGAGGGTAACTATGGCTACACCTTC. The chain is built from TRBV15 and TRBJ1-2; no clear D gene. Germline-derived CDR1 and CDR2 are LNHNV and YYDKDF (reference sequence). Trimming shortened V by 3 bases and J by 1 base, and 6 bases separated the two germline ends. This CDR3 comprises 13 residues.

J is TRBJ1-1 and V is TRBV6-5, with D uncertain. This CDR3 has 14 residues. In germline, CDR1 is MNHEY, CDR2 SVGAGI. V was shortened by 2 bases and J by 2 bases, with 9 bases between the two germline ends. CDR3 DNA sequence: TGTGCCAGCAGTTACGCCGGTGGTAACACTGAAGCTTTCTTT. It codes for CASSYAGGNTEAFF.

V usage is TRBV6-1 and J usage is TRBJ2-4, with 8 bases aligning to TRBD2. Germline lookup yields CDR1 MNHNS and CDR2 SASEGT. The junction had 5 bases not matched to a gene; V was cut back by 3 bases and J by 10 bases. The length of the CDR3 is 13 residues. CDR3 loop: CASSEVLADIQYF. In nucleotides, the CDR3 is TGTGCCAGCAGTGAGGTACTAGCGGATATTCAGTACTTC.

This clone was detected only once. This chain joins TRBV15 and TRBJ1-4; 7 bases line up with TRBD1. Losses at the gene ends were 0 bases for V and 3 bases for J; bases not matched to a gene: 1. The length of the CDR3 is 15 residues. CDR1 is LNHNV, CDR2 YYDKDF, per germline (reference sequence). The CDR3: CATSREGQPNEKLFF. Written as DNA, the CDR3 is TGTGCCACCAGCAGAGAGGGACAGCCTAATGAAAAACTGTTTTTT.

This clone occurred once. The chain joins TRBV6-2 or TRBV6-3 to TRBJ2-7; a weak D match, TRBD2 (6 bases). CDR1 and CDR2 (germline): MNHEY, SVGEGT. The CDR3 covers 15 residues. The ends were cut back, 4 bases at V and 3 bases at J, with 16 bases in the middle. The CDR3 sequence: CASSWAEVGGYEQYF. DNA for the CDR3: TGTGCCAGCAGTTGGGCGGAGGTGGGGGGCTACGAGCAGTACTTC.

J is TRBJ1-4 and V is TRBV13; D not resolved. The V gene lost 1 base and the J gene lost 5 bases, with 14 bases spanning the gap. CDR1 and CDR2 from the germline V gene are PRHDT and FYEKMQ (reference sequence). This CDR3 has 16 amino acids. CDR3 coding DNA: TGTGCCAGCAGCTTAGCTCGGGAGCCCCTAAATGAAAAACTGTTTTTT. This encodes CASSLAREPLNEKLFF.

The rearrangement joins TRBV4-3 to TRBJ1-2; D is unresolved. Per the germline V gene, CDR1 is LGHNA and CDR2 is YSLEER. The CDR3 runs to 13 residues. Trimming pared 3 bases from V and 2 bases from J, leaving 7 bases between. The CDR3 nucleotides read TGCGCCAGCAGCCATGAAAGGAACTATGGCTACACCTTC. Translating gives CASSHERNYGYTF.

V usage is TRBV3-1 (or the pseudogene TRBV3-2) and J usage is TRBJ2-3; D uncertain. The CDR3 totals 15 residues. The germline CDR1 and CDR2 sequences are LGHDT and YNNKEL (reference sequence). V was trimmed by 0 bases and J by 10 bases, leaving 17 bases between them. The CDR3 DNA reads TGTGCCAGCAGCCAAGATGACCTGGTAGGGTCCCCGCAGTATTTT. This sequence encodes CASSQDDLVGSPQYF.

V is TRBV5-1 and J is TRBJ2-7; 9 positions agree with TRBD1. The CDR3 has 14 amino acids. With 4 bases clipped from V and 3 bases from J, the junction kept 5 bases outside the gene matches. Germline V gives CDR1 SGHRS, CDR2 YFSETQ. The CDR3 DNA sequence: TGCGCCAGCAGCCTGGGACAGGGCCTCTACGAGCAGTACTTC. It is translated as CASSLGQGLYEQYF. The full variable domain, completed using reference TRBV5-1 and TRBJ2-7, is KAGVTQTPRYLIKTRGQQVTLSCSPISGHRSVSWYQQTPGQGLQFLFEYFSETQRNKGNFPGRFSGRQFSNSRSEMNVSTLELGDSALYLCASSLGQGLYEQYFGPGTRLTVT.

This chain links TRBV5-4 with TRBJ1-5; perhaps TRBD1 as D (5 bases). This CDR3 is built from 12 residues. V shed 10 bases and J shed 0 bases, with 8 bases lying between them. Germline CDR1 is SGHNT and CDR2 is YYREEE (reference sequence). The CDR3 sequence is CAGGYSNQPQHF. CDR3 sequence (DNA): TGTGCCGGGGGATATAGCAATCAGCCCCAGCATTTT.

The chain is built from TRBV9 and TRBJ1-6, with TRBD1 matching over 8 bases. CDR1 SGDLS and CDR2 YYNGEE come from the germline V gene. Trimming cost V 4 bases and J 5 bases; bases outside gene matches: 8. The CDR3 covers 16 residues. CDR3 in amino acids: CASSLVPGGHNSPLHF. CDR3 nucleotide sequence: TGTGCCAGCAGCCTTGTCCCAGGGGGCCATAATTCACCCCTCCACTTT.

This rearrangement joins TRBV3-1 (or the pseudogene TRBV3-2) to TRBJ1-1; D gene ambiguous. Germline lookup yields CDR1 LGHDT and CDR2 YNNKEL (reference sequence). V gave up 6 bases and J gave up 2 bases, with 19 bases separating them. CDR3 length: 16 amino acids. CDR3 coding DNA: TGTGCCAGCAGGCCGACCCTGGGAGCATATAACACTGAAGCTTTCTTT. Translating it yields CASRPTLGAYNTEAFF.

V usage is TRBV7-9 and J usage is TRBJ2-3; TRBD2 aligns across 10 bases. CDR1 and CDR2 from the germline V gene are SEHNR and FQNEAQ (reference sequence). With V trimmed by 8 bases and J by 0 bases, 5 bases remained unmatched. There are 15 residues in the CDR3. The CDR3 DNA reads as TGTGCCAGCGGCGGACTAGCGGCTAGCACAGATACGCAGTATTTT. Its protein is CASGGLAASTDTQYF.

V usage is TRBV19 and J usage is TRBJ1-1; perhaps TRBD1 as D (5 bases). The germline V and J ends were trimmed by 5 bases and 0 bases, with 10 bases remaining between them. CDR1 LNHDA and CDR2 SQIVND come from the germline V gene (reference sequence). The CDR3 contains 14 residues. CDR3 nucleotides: TGTGCCAGTAGTCAAACAGGAATGAACACTGAAGCTTTCTTT. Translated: CASSQTGMNTEAFF.

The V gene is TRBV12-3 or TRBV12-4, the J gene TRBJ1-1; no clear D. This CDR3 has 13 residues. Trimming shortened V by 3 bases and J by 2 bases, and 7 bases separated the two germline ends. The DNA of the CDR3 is TGTGCCAGCAGTTTGGGCAGTAACACTGAAGCTTTCTTT. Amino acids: CASSLGSNTEAFF.

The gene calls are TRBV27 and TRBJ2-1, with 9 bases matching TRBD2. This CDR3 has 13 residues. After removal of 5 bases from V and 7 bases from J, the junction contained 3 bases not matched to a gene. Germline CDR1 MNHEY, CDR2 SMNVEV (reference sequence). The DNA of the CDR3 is TGTGCCAGCAGTCCCCTAGCGGGAAATGAGCAGTTCTTC. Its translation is CASSPLAGNEQFF.

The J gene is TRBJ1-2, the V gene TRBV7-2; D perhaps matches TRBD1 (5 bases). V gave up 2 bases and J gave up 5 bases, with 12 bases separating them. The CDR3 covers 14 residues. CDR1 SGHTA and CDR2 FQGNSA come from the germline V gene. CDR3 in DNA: TGTGCCAGCAGCTTAAACCAGGGTCGGTATGGCTACACCTTC. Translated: CASSLNQGRYGYTF.

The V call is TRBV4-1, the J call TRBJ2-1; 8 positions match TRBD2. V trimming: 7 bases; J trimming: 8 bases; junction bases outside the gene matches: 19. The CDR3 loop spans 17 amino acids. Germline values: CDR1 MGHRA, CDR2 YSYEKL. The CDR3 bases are TGCGCCAGCAAGGGTGGGACTAGGTGGCGGGAGTTTTATGAGCAGTTCTTC. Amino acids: CASKGGTRWREFYEQFF.

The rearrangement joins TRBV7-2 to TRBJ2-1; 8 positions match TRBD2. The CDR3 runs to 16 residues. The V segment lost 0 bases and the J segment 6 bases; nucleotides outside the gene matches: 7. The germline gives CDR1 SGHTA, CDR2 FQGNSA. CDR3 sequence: CASSLAGLVAANEQFF. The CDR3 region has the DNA TGTGCCAGCAGCTTAGCGGGACTAGTCGCGGCCAATGAGCAGTTCTTC. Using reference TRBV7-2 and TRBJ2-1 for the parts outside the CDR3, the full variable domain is GAGVSQSPSNKVTEKGKDVELRCDPISGHTALYWYRQSLGQGLEFLIYFQGNSAPDKSGLPSDRFSAERTGGSVSTLTIQRTQQEDSAVYLCASSLAGLVAANEQFFGPGTRLTVL.

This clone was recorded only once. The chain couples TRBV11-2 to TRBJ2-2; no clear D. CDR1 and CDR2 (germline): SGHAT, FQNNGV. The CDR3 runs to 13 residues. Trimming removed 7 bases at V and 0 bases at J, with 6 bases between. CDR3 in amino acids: CASTHPNTGELFF. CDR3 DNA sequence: TGTGCCAGCACCCATCCGAACACCGGGGAGCTGTTTTTT.

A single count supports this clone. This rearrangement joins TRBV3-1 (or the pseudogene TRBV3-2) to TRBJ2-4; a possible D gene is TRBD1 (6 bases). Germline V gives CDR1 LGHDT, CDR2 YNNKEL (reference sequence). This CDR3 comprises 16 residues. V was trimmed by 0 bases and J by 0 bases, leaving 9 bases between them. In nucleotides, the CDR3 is TGTGCCAGCAGCCAAGACAGGGGAATAGCCAAAAACATTCAGTACTTC. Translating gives CASSQDRGIAKNIQYF.

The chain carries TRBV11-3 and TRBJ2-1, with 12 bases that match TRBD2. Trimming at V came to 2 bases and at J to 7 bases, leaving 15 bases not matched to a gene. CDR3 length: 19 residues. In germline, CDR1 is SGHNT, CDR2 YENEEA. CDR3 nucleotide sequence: TGTGCCAGCAGCTTAAACGGGATCGGAGTACTAGCGGGAGGTAATGAGCAGTTCTTC. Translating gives CASSLNGIGVLAGGNEQFF.

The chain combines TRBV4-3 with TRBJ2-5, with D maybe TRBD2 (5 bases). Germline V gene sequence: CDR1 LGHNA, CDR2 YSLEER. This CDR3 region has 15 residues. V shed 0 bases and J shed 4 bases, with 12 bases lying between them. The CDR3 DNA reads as TGCGCCAGCAGCCAAGATCTGCGGAGGAGAGAGACCCAGTACTTC. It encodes CASSQDLRRRETQYF.

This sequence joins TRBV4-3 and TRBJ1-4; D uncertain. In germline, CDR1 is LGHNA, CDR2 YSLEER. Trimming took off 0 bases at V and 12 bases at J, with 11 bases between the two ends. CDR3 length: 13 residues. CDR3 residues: CASSQDLAVELFF. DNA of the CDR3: TGCGCCAGCAGCCAAGATTTGGCTGTGGAACTGTTTTTT.

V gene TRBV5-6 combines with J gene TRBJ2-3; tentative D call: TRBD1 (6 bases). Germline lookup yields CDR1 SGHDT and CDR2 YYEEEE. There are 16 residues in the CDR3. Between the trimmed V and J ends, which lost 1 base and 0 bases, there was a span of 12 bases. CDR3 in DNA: TGTGCCAGCAGCTTGTCCTCCAGGGGAAGCACAGATACGCAGTATTTT. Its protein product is CASSLSSRGSTDTQYF.

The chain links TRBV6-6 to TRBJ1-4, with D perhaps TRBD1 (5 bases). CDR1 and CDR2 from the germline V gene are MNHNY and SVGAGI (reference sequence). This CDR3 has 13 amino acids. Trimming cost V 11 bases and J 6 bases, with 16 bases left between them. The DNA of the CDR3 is TGTGCCGGACGGGGCTCCGCGTATGAAAAACTGTTTTTT. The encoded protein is CAGRGSAYEKLFF.

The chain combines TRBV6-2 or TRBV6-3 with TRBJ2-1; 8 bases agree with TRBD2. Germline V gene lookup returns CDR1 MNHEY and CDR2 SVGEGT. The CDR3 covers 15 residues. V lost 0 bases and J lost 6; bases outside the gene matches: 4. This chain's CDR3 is CASSYSPGTSNEQFF. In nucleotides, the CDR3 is TGTGCCAGCAGTTACTCGCCTGGGACTAGCAATGAGCAGTTCTTC.

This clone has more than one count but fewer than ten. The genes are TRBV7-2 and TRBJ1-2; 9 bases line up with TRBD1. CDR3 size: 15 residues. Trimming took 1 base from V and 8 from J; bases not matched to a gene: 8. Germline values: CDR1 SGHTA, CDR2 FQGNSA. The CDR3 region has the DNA TGTGCCAGCAGCTTAGGGTTAGGACAGGGGTTAGGCTACACCTTC. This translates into CASSLGLGQGLGYTF.

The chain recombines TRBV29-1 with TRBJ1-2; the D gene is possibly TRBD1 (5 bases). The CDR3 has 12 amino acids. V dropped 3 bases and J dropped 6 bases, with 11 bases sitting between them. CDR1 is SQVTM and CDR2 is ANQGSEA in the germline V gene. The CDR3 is CSVDSGPHGYTF. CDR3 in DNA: TGCAGCGTTGATTCGGGGCCACATGGCTACACCTTC.